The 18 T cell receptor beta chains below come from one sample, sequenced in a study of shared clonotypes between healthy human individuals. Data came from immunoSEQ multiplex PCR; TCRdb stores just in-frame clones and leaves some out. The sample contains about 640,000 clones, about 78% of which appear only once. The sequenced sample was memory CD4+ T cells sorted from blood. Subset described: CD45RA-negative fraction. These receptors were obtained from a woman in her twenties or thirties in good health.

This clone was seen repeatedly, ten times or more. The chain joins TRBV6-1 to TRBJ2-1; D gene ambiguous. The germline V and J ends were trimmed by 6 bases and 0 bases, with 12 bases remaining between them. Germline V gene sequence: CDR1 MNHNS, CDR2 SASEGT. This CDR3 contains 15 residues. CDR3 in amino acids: CASSLTASSYNEQFF. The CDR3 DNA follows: TGTGCCAGCAGCCTGACTGCCAGCTCCTACAATGAGCAGTTCTTC.

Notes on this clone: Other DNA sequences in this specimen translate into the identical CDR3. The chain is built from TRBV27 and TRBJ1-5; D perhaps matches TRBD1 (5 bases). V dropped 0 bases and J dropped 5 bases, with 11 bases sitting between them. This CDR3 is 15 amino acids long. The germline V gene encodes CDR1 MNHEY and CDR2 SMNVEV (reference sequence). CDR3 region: CASSLSAGRDQPQHF. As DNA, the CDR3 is TGTGCCAGCAGTTTATCCGCGGGCAGGGATCAGCCCCAGCATTTT.

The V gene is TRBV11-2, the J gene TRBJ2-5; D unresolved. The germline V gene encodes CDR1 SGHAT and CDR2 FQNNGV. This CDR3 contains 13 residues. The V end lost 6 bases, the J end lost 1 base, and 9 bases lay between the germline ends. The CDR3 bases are TGTGCCAGCAGGAGAGGCCCCCAAGAGACCCAGTACTTC. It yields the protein CASRRGPQETQYF.

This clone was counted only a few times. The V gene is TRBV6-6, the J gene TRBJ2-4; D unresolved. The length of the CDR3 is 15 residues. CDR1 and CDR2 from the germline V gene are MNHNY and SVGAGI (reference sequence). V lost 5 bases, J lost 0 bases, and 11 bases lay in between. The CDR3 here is CASSQQNLAKNIQYF. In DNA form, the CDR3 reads TGTGCCAGCAGTCAACAAAATCTAGCCAAAAACATTCAGTACTTC.

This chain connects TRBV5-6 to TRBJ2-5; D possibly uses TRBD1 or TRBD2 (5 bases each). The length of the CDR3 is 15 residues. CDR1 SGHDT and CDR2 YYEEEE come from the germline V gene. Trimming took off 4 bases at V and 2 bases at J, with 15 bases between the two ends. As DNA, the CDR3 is TGTGCCAGCAGCCCTAGCCCGACAGATCAAGAGACCCAGTACTTC. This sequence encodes CASSPSPTDQETQYF.

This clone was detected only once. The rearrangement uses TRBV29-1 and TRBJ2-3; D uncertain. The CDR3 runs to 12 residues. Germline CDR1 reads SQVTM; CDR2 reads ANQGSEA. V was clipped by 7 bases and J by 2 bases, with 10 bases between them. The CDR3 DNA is TGCAGCGGTCAAGAAAACACAGATACGCAGTATTTT. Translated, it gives CSGQENTDTQYF.

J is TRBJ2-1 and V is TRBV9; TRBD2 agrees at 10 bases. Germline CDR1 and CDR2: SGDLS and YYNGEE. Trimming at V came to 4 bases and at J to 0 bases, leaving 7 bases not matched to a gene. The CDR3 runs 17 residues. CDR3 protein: CASSPLAGGGSYNEQFF. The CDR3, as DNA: TGTGCCAGCAGCCCCTTAGCGGGAGGAGGCTCCTACAATGAGCAGTTCTTC.

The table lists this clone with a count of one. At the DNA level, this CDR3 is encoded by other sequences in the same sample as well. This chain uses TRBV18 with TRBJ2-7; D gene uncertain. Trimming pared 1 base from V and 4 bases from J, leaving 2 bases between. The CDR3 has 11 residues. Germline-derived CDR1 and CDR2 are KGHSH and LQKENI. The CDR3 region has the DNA TGTGCCAGCTCACCACGATACGAGCAGTACTTC. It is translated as CASSPRYEQYF.

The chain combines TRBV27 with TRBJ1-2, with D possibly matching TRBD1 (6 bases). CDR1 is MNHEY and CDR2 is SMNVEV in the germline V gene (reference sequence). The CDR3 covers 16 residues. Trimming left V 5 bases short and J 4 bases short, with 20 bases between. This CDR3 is CASSPRHPEQGYGYTF. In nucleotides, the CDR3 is TGTGCCAGCAGTCCCCGTCACCCCGAACAGGGCTATGGCTACACCTTC.

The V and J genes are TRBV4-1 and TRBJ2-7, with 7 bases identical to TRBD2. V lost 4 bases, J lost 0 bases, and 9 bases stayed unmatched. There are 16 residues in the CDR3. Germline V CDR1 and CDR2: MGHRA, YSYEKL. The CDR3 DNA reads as TGCGCCAGCAGCCGAGCCGCGGGAGACAGCTCCTACGAGCAGTACTTC. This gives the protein CASSRAAGDSSYEQYF.

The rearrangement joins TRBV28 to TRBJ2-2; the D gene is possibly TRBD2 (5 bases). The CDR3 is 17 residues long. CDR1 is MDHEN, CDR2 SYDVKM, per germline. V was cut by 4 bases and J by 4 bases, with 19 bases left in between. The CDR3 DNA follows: TGTGCCAGCAGTTCTGATATCGGGGTGATGGGCACCGGGGAGCTGTTTTTT. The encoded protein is CASSSDIGVMGTGELFF.

CDR3 protein: CASSDPIGLGPHEQFF. DNA of the CDR3: TGTGCCAGCAGTGATCCCATAGGACTAGGACCCCATGAGCAGTTCTTC. The chain has TRBV6-1 and TRBJ2-1, with TRBD2 matching 7 bases. Trimming at V came to 3 bases and at J to 8 bases, leaving 13 bases not matched to a gene. The CDR3 has 16 residues. Per the germline V gene, CDR1 is MNHNS and CDR2 is SASEGT.

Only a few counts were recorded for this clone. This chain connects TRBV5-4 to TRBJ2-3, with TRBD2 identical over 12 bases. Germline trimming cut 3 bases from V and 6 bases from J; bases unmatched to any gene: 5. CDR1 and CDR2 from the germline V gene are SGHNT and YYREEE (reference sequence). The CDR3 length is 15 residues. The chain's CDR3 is CASSSTSGSWDTQYF. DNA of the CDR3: TGTGCCAGCAGCTCGACTAGCGGGAGTTGGGATACGCAGTATTTT.

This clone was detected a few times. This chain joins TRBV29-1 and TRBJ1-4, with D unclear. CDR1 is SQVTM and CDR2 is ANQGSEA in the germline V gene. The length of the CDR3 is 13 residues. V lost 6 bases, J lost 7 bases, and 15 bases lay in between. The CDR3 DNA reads TGCAGCGTCTCCACCAGAGAGGGTGAAAAACTGTTTTTT. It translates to CSVSTREGEKLFF.

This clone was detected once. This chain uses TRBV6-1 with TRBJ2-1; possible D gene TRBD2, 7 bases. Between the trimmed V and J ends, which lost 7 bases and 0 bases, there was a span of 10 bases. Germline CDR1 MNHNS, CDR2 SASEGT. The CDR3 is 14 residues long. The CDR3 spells CASKGGISYNEQFF. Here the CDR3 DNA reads TGTGCCAGCAAGGGGGGGATCTCCTACAATGAGCAGTTCTTC.

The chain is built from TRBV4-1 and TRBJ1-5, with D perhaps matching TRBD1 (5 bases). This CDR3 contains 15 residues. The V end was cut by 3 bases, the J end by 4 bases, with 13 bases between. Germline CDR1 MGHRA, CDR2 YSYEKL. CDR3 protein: CASSQITGSNQPQHF. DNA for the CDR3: TGCGCCAGCAGCCAGATAACAGGTTCGAATCAGCCCCAGCATTTT.

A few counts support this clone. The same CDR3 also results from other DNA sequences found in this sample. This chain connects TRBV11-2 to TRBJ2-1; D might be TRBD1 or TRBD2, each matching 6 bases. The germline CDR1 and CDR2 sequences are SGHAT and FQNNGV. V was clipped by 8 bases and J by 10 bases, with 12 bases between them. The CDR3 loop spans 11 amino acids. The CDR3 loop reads CASSRGGEQFF. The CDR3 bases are TGTGCCAGCTCCCGAGGGGGGGAGCAGTTCTTC.

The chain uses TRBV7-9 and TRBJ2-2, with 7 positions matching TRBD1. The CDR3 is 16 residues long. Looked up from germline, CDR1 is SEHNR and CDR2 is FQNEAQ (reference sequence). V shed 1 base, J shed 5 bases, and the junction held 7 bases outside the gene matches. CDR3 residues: CASSLGRQGRTGELFF. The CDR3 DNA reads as TGTGCCAGCAGCTTAGGCAGACAGGGACGAACCGGGGAGCTGTTTTTT.